This is a list of T cell receptor beta chains from one sample in a study of blood T cell repertoires in COVID-19. Only in-frame clones appear in the TCRdb table, and some are missing; sequencing was by immunoSEQ multiplex PCR. Of 150,000 to 200,000 clones listed, 84% were seen once; the top ten hold around 13%. The specimen sequenced was peripheral blood. The origin of the receptors is a woman between 65 and 79 years old with COVID-19, enrolled during active disease. CDR3s include the opening cysteine and the closing phenylalanine or tryptophan. The order of the fields is D gene, V gene, clone size, J gene, CDR3 protein, CDR3 DNA. D genes are given only for firm matches. The size entry is marked missing in some rows and otherwise reads once, few, many or a size class.

>NA|TRBV7-9|NA|TRBJ1-3
CASSQGDSRNTIYF
TGTGCCAGCAGCCAAGGCGACAGCCGAAACACCATATATTTT
>TRBD1|TRBV6-5|NA|TRBJ1-5
CASSPNRGWGQPQHF
TGTGCCAGCAGTCCGAACAGGGGTTGGGGTCAGCCCCAGCATTTT
>NA|TRBV6-1|NA|TRBJ1-3
CASSGRGLAAATEGNTIYF
TGTGCCAGCAGTGGAAGGGGACTGGCGGCCGCTACGGAGGGAAACACCATATATTTT
>TRBD1|TRBV9|NA|TRBJ2-7
CASSAKTGTAYEQYF
TGTGCCAGCAGCGCCAAGACAGGGACAGCCTACGAGCAGTACTTC
>TRBD1|TRBV27|few|TRBJ2-5
CASSLDRAETQYF
TGTGCCAGCAGTCTCGACAGGGCCGAGACCCAGTACTTC
>TRBD1|TRBV20-1|NA|TRBJ1-5
CSASEGGGQPQHF
TGCAGTGCTAGTGAAGGGGGCGGACAGCCCCAGCATTTT
>NA|TRBV30|NA|TRBJ2-2
CAWRRLGTNTGELFF
TGTGCCTGGAGACGCCTCGGGACTAACACCGGGGAGCTGTTTTTT
>TRBD1|TRBV28|NA|TRBJ2-7
CASKETGALYEQYF
TGTGCCAGCAAGGAGACAGGGGCCTTGTACGAGCAGTACTTC
>TRBD1|TRBV2|NA|TRBJ1-3
CASSLTGQNTIYF
TGTGCCAGCAGTCTTACGGGACAGAACACCATATATTTT
>NA|TRBV12-3/TRBV12-4|NA|TRBJ2-5
CASSPRPGETQYF
TGTGCCAGCAGTCCACGTCCCGGGGAGACCCAGTACTTC
>NA|TRBV3-1/TRBV3-2|NA|TRBJ2-1
CASSHDSDEQFF
TGTGCCAGCAGTCATGACAGCGATGAGCAGTTCTTC
>TRBD1|TRBV7-2|NA|TRBJ1-1
CASSFRRQGRTEAFF
TGTGCCAGCAGCTTCCGGAGACAGGGACGGACTGAAGCTTTCTTT
>TRBD2|TRBV24-1|NA|TRBJ2-2
CATSLGRAGRNTGELFF
TGTGCCACCAGTTTGGGGAGGGCAGGCCGGAACACCGGGGAGCTGTTTTTT
>NA|TRBV7-3|NA|TRBJ1-6
CASSLTPDSPLHF
TGTGCCAGCAGCTTAACGCCGGATTCACCCCTCCACTTT
>NA|TRBV23-1|NA|TRBJ1-1
CASTSGPTTTEAFF
TGCGCCAGCACCTCAGGTCCCACGACCACTGAAGCTTTCTTT
>TRBD1|TRBV6-5|NA|TRBJ1-1
CASSYSGTGGFGAFF
TGTGCCAGCAGTTACTCCGGGACAGGGGGCTTCGGGGCTTTCTTT
>NA|TRBV3-1/TRBV3-2|NA|TRBJ2-7
CASSRQPLYEQYF
TGTGCCAGCAGCCGACAGCCCCTGTACGAGCAGTACTTC
>TRBD1|TRBV19|NA|TRBJ1-5
CASYPGQGNEPQHF
TGTGCCAGTTATCCGGGACAGGGAAATGAGCCCCAGCATTTT
>NA|TRBV28|NA|TRBJ1-4
CASSLRGGGSEKLFF
TGTGCCAGCAGTTTAAGGGGAGGGGGGAGCGAAAAACTGTTTTTT
>TRBD1|TRBV5-1|few|TRBJ2-5
CASSLEGAETQYF
TGCGCCAGCAGCTTGGAGGGGGCCGAGACCCAGTACTTC